The present T cell receptor beta chain was sequenced within a study of cytomegalovirus exposure and HLA in healthy donors. As regards this clone: Antigen unknown.

Germline CDR1 SGHRS, CDR2 YFSETQ. V trimming: 4 bases; J trimming: 1 base; junction bases outside the gene matches: 10. CDR3 length: 16 amino acids. Study findings and constraints: With further analysis later on, most CMV-associated TCR beta chains appeared HLA-restricted. Prior analysis indicated that the majority of TCR beta V segments exhibited productivity approximately 90% or approximately 30% of the time. Researchers counted 164 TCR beta chains as cytomegalovirus-associated.

60 Vbeta and 13 Jbeta primers were used in PCR. Only in-frame clones appear in the TCRdb table, and some are missing; sequencing was by immunoSEQ multiplex PCR. The table records about 110,000 clones, roughly 72% of them present only once. The clonotype originates from a man aged 25-40 years in good health and CMV-seronegative. The chain couples TRBV5-1 to TRBJ2-7; TRBD1 matches 8 bases. The sample consisted of PBMCs. The CDR3 reads CASSTHPGQVSYEQYF. CDR3 nucleotide sequence: TGCGCCAGCAGCACTCATCCGGGACAGGTATCCTACGAGCAGTACTTC.